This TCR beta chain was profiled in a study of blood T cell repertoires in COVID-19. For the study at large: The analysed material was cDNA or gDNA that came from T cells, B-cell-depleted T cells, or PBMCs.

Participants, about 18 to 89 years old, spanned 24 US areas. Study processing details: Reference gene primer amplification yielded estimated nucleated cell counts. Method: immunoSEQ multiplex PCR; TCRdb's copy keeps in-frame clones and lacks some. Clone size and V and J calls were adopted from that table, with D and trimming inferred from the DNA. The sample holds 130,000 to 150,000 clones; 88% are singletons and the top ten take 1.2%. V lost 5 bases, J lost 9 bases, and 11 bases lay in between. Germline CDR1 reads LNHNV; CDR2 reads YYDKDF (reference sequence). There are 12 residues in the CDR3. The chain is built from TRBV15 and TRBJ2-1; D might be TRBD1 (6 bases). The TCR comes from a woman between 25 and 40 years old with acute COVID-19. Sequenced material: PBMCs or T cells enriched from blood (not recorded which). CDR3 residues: CATSPGVVEQFF. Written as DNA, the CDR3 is TGTGCCACCAGCCCAGGGGTAGTTGAGCAGTTCTTC.